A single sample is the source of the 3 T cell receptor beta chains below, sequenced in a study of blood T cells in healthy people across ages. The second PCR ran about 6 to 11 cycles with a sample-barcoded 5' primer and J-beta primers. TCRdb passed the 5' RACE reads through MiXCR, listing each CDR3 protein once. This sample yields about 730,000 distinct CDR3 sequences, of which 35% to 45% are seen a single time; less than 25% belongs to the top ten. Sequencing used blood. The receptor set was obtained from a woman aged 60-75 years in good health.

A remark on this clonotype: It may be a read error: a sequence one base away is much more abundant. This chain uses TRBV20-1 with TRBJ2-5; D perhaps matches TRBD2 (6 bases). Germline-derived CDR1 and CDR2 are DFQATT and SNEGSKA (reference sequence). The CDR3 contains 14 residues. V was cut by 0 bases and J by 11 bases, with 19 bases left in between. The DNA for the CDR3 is TGCAGTGCTAGAGACCCCCGACTAGGCAATGAGCAGTACTTC. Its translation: CSARDPRLGNEQYF.

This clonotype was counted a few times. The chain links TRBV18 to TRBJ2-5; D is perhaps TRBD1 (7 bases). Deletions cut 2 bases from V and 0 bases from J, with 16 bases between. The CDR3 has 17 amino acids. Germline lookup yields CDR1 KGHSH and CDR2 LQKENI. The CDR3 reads CASSPRGGGLYQETQYF. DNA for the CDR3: TGTGCCAGCTCACCAAGAGGAGGGGGCCTGTACCAAGAGACCCAGTACTTC.

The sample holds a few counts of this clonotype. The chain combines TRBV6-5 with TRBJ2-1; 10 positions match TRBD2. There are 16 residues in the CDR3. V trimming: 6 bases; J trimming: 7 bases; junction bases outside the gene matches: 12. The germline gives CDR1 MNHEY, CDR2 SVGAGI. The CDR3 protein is CASRQRSSGGRNEQFF. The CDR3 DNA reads TGTGCCAGCAGACAAAGGTCTAGCGGGGGAAGAAATGAGCAGTTCTTC.